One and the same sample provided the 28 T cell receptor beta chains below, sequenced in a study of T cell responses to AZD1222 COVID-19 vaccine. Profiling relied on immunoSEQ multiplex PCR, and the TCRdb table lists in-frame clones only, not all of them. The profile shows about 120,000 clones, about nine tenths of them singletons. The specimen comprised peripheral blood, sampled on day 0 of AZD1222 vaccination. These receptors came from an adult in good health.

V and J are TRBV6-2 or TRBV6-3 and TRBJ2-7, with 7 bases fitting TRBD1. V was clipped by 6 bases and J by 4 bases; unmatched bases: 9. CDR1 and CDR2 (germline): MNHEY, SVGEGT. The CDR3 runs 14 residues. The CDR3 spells CASSLGQVTYEQYF. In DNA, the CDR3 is TGTGCCAGCAGCCTCGGACAGGTAACTTACGAGCAGTACTTC.

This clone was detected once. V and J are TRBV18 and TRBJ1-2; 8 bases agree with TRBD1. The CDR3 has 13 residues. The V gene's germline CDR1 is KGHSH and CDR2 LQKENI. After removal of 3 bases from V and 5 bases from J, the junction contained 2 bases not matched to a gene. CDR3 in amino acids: CASSPGQVYGYTF. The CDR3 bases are TGTGCCAGCTCACCGGGACAGGTTTATGGCTACACCTTC. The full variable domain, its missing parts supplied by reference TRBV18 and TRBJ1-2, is NAGVMQNPRHLVRRRGQEARLRCSPMKGHSHVYWYRQLPEEGLKFMVYLQKENIIDESGMPKERFSAEFPKEGPSILRIQQVVRGDSAAYFCASSPGQVYGYTFGSGTRLTVV.

CDR3 amino acids: CASSQPGTGGVWTEAFF. The DNA for the CDR3 is TGTGCCAGCAGCCAACCCGGGACAGGGGGCGTCTGGACTGAAGCTTTCTTT. The V and J genes are TRBV4-2 and TRBJ1-1, with TRBD1 identical over 12 bases. CDR1 is LGHNA and CDR2 is YNFKEQ in the germline V gene. CDR3 size: 17 residues. V shed 2 bases, J shed 5 bases, and the junction held 9 bases outside the gene matches.

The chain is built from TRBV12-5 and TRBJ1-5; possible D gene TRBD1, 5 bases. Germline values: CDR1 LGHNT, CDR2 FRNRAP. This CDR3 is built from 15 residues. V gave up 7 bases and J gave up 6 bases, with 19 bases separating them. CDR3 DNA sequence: TGTGCTAGTGCCGAGGGGCAGGGTGGGGGTCAGCCCCAGCATTTT. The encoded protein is CASAEGQGGGQPQHF.

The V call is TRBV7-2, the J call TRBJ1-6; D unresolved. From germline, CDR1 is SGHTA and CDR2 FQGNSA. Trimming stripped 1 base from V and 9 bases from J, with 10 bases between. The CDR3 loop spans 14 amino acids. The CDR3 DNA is TGTGCCAGCAGCTTAGTAGGGAGCGGTTCACCCCTCCACTTT. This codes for CASSLVGSGSPLHF. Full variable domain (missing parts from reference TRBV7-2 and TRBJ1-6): GAGVSQSPSNKVTEKGKDVELRCDPISGHTALYWYRQSLGQGLEFLIYFQGNSAPDKSGLPSDRFSAERTGGSVSTLTIQRTQQEDSAVYLCASSLVGSGSPLHFGNGTRLTVT.

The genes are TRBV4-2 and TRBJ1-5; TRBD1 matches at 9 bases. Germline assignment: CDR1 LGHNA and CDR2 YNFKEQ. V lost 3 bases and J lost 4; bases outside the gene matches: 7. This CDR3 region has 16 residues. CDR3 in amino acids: CASSQTGGTQNQPQHF. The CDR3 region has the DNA TGTGCCAGCAGCCAGACAGGGGGAACTCAAAATCAGCCCCAGCATTTT.

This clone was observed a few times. The CDR3 reads CASSLRQGINTEAFF. CDR3 sequence (DNA): TGTGCCAGCAGCTTACGGCAGGGGATTAACACTGAAGCTTTCTTT. The chain uses TRBV11-2 and TRBJ1-1; tentative D call: TRBD1 (6 bases). CDR3 length: 15 residues. Germline V lookup: CDR1 SGHAT, CDR2 FQNNGV. V lost 2 bases, J lost 2 bases, and 12 bases lay in between. Variable domain in full (rest from reference TRBV11-2 and TRBJ1-1): EAGVAQSPRYKIIEKRQSVAFWCNPISGHATLYWYQQILGQGPKLLIQFQNNGVVDDSQLPKDRFSAERLKGVDSTLKIQPAKLEDSAVYLCASSLRQGINTEAFFGQGTRLTVV.

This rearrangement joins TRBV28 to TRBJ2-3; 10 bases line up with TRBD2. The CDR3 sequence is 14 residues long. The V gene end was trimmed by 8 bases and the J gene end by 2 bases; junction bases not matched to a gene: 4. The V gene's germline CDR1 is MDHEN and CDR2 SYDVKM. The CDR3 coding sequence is TGTGCCAGCCGACTAGCGGGCTACACAGATACGCAGTATTTT. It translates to CASRLAGYTDTQYF.

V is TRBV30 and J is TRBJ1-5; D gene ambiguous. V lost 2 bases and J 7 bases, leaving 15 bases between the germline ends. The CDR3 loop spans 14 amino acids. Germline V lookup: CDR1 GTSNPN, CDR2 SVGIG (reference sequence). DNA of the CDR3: TGTGCCTGGAGTCCCCCGGGGAGGAGGCAGCCCCAGCATTTT. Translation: CAWSPPGRRQPQHF. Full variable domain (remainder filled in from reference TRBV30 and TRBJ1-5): SQTIHQWPATLVQPVGSPLSLECTVEGTSNPNLYWYRQAAGRGLQLLFYSVGIGQISSEVPQNLSASRPQDRQFILSSKKLLLSDSGFYLCAWSPPGRRQPQHFGDGTRLSIL.

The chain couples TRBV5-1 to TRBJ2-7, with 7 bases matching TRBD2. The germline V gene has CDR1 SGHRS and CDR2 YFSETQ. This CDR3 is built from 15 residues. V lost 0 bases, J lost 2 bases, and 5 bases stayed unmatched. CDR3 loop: CASSLVGAGTYEQYF. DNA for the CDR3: TGCGCCAGCAGCTTGGTTGGAGCGGGAACCTACGAGCAGTACTTC.

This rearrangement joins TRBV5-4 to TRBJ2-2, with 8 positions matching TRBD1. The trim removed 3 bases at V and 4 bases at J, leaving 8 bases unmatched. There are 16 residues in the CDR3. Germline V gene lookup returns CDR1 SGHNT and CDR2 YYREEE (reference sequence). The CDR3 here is CASSSRGQGVTGELFF. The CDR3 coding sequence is TGTGCCAGCAGCTCTCGAGGACAGGGTGTCACCGGGGAGCTGTTTTTT.

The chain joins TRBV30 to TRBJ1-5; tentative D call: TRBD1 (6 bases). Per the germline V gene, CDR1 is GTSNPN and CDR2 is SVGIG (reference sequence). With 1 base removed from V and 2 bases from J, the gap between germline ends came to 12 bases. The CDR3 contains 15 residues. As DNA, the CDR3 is TGTGCCTGGAGTGAAAGGGGGATGGGCAATCAGCCCCAGCATTTT. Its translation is CAWSERGMGNQPQHF.

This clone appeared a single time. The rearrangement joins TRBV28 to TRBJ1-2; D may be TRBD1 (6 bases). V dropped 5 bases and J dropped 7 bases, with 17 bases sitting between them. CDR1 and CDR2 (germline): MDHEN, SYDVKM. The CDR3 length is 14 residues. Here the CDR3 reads CASSLGRGEAGYTF. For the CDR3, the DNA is TGTGCCAGCAGTCTAGGCAGGGGAGAGGCTGGCTACACCTTC.

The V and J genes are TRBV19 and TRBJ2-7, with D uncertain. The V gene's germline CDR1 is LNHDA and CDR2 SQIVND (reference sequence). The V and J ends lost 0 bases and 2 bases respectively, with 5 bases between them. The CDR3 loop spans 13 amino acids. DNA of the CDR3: TGTGCCAGTAGTATAGAACGGACCTACGAGCAGTACTTC. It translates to CASSIERTYEQYF.

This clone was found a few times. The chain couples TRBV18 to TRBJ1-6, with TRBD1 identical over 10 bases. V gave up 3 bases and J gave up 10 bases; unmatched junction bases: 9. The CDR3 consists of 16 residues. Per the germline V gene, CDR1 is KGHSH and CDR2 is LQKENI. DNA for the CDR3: TGTGCCAGCTCACCCTACTCCGGGACAGGGGAATCACCCCTCCACTTT. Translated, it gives CASSPYSGTGESPLHF.

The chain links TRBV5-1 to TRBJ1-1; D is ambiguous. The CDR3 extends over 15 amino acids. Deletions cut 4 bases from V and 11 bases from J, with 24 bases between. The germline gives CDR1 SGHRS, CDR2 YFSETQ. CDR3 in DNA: TGCGCCAGCAGCCCCGACGGTGCCAGCGGGTCGGGGGCTTTCTTT. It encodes CASSPDGASGSGAFF.

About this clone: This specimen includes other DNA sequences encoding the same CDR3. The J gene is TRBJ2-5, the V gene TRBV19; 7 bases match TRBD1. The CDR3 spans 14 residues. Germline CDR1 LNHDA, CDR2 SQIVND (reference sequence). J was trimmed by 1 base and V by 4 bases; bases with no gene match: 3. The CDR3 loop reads CASSTTGSQETQYF. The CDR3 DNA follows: TGTGCCAGTAGTACGACAGGGTCCCAAGAGACCCAGTACTTC. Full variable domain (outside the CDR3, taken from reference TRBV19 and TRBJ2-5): DGGITQSPKYLFRKEGQNVTLSCEQNLNHDAMYWYRQDPGQGLRLIYYSQIVNDFQKGDIAEGYSVSREKKESFPLTVTSAQKNPTAFYLCASSTTGSQETQYFGPGTRLLVL.

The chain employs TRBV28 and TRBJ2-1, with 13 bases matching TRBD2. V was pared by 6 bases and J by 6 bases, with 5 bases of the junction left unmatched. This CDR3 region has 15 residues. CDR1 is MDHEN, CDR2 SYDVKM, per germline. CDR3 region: CASRLGTSGINEQFF. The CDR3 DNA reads TGTGCCAGCAGGCTAGGGACTAGCGGGATCAATGAGCAGTTCTTC.

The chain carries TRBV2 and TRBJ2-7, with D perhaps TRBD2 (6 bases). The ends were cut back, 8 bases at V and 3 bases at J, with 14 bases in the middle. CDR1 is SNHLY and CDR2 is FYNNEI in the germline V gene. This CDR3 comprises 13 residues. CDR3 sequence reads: CASGMQGLYEQYF. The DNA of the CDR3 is TGTGCCAGCGGGATGCAGGGACTCTACGAGCAGTACTTC.

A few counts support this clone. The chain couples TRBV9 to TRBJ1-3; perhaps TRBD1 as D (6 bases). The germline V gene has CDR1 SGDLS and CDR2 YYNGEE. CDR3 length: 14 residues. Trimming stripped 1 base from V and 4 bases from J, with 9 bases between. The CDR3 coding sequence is TGTGCCAGCAGCGTACCAGGGGACGGAAACACCATATATTTT. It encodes CASSVPGDGNTIYF.

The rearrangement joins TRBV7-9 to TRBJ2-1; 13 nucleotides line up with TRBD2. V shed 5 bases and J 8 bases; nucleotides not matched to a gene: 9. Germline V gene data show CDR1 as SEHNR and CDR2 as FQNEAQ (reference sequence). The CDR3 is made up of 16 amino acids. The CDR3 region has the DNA TGTGCCAGCAGCCCGACTAGCGGGGGGTTTCTGGATGAGCAGTTCTTC. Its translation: CASSPTSGGFLDEQFF.

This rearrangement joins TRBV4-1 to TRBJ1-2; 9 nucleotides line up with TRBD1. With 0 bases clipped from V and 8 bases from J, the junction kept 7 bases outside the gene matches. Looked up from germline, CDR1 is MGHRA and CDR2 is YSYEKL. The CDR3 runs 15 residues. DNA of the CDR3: TGCGCCAGCAGCCAAGACACAGGGGGCTTGAGGGGCTACACCTTC. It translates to CASSQDTGGLRGYTF.

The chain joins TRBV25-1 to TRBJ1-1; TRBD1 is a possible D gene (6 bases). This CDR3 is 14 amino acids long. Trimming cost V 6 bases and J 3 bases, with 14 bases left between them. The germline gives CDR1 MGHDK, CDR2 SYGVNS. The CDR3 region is CASSSTGSHTEAFF. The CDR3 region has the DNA TGTGCCAGCAGCTCGACAGGCTCTCACACTGAAGCTTTCTTT.

The CDR3 here is CASSSGDREIEKLFF. In DNA form, the CDR3 reads TGTGCCAGCAGCTCAGGGGACAGGGAAATTGAAAAACTGTTTTTT. This sequence joins TRBV7-9 and TRBJ1-4, with 9 bases identical to TRBD1. Per the germline V gene, CDR1 is SEHNR and CDR2 is FQNEAQ (reference sequence). Trimming took 4 bases from V and 7 from J; bases not matched to a gene: 7. This CDR3 contains 15 residues.

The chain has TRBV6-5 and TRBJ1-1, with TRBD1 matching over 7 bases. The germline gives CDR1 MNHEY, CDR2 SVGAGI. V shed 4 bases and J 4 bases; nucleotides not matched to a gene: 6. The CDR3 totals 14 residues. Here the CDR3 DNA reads TGTGCCAGCAGTTCTCTTACAGGGGCCACTGAAGCTTTCTTT. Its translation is CASSSLTGATEAFF.

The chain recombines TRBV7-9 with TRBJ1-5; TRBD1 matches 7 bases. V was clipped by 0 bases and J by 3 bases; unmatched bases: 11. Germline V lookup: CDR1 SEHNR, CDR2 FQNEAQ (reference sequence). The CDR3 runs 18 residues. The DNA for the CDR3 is TGTGCCAGCAGCTTAGCTTCTCGAAGGGGGCCCCCCAATCAGCCCCAGCATTTT. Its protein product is CASSLASRRGPPNQPQHF.

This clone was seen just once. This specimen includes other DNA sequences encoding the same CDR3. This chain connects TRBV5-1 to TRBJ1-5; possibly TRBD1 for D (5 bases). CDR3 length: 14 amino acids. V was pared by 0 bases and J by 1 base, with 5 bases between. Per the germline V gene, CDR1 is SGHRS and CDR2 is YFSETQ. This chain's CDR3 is CASSLGGSNQPQHF. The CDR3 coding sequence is TGCGCCAGCAGCTTGGGGGGGAGCAATCAGCCCCAGCATTTT.

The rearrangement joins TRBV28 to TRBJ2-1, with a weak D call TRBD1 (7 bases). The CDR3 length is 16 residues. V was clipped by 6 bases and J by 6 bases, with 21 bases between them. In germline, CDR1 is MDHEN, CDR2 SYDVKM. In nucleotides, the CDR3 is TGTGCCAGCAGCCCCCTATGGCGGCAGGGGGGCAATGAGCAGTTCTTC. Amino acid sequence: CASSPLWRQGGNEQFF.